This T cell receptor (beta chain) was sequenced during a study of blood T cell repertoires in COVID-19. The wider study: COVID-19 samples, acute and convalescent, were from the United States, Italy and Spain. From T cells, B-cell-depleted T cells, or PBMCs came the material, which was cDNA or gDNA.

Per the authors' pipeline: Reference gene primer amplification yielded estimated nucleated cell counts. Repertoires were generated with immunoSEQ multiplex PCR, while TCRdb's copy carries only in-frame clones and drops some. From that table come the V and J calls and clone size; the DNA was used to work out D and trimming. The sample gives under 250,000 clones, roughly 90% of which show up once; more than 4.5% is in the top ten. This CDR3 is built from 13 residues. Germline CDR1 SGDLS, CDR2 YYNGEE. The V end was cut by 4 bases, the J end by 3 bases, with 11 bases between. The specimen sequenced was peripheral blood. The J gene is TRBJ2-7, the V gene TRBV9; the D gene is possibly TRBD1 (6 bases). The sequence came from a woman aged 40-49 years with acute or convalescent COVID-19. The CDR3 reads CASSSGQYYEQYV. As DNA, the CDR3 is TGTGCCAGCAGCTCGGGACAATACTACGAGCAGTACGTC.